This T cell receptor (beta chain) was obtained from a study of T cell responses to AZD1222 COVID-19 vaccine. Notes on the study in general: Reportedly, close to half of spike-specific TCRs are directed against unmutated variant regions. Repertoire sampling happened only post peak T cell response. Dominant at 160-218 and 743-854, vaccine-associated CD4 TCRs also spanned spike.

V was shortened by 2 bases and J by 3 bases, with 10 bases between the two germline ends. CDR3 size: 14 residues. Germline CDR1 is SGHTA and CDR2 is FQGNSA. Comments on this clone: Its antigen is unidentified.

Generated by immunoSEQ multiplex PCR, the TCRdb table keeps only in-frame clones and is missing some. The repertoire holds 180,000 or so clones, with over 85% as singletons. Source: peripheral blood, taken 28 days after the second AZD1222 dose. The chain uses TRBV7-2 and TRBJ1-2; D is unresolved. The receptor's source is an adult who received the AZD1222 COVID-19 vaccine. The DNA of the CDR3 is TGTGCCAGCAGCTTATTATGGACCGACTATGGCTACACCTTC. This codes for CASSLLWTDYGYTF.